Each of the 4 T cell receptor beta chains below was sequenced from the same sample in a study of blood T cell repertoires in COVID-19. Here immunoSEQ multiplex PCR was the method, and the copy in TCRdb shows in-frame clones only, minus some. Of 200,000 to 250,000 clones in the sample, 84% were seen once. Sample: peripheral blood. All receptors come from a woman aged 40 to 49 who had recovered from COVID-19.

V gene TRBV7-2 combines with J gene TRBJ2-5, with 7 bases identical to TRBD2. Germline V gene lookup returns CDR1 SGHTA and CDR2 FQGNSA. V shed 4 bases, J shed 4 bases, and the junction held 9 bases outside the gene matches. This CDR3 contains 15 residues. The CDR3 here is CASSSGGWGGETQYF. The CDR3 nucleotides read TGTGCCAGCAGCTCCGGTGGGTGGGGGGGAGAGACCCAGTACTTC.

The J gene is TRBJ2-7, the V gene TRBV11-2; 7 bases are a match to TRBD2. This CDR3 comprises 15 residues. V was clipped by 2 bases and J by 2 bases; unmatched bases: 6. Germline V gene data show CDR1 as SGHAT and CDR2 as FQNNGV. The CDR3 sequence: CASSLSAGEPYEQYF. The CDR3 bases are TGTGCCAGCAGCTTAAGCGCGGGGGAACCCTACGAGCAGTACTTC. Variable domain in full (rest from reference TRBV11-2 and TRBJ2-7): EAGVAQSPRYKIIEKRQSVAFWCNPISGHATLYWYQQILGQGPKLLIQFQNNGVVDDSQLPKDRFSAERLKGVDSTLKIQPAKLEDSAVYLCASSLSAGEPYEQYFGPGTRLTVT.

The V gene is TRBV24-1, the J gene TRBJ2-7, with D possibly TRBD2 on 6 matching bases. The CDR3 is 12 residues long. The V end lost 5 bases, the J end lost 6 bases, and 10 bases lay between the germline ends. The germline V gene encodes CDR1 KGHDR and CDR2 SFDVKD. The DNA of the CDR3 is TGTGCCACCAGTGCCTTCGGGGGCGAGCAGTACTTC. It codes for CATSAFGGEQYF.

CDR3 amino acids: CASSQDSGTGGNEQYF. The CDR3 DNA reads TGCGCCAGCAGCCAAGATTCCGGGACAGGGGGCAACGAGCAGTACTTC. The chain uses TRBV4-1 and TRBJ2-7; the match to TRBD1 covers 12 bases. This CDR3 contains 16 residues. The trim removed 0 bases at V and 5 bases at J, leaving 5 bases unmatched. Germline loops: CDR1 MGHRA, CDR2 YSYEKL.